A single sample gave rise to the 13 T cell receptor beta chains below, sequenced in a study of tissue T cells after allogeneic stem cell transplantation. Libraries were prepared by immunoSEQ multiplex PCR; TCRdb keeps only in-frame clonotypes and omits some of them. The table lists over 7,000 clones, approximately 37% of them singletons. As to time point: mouse harvest day 14 after allogeneic transplant. Mouse grafts combined 10^7 T-cell-depleted bone marrow cells with 10^6 splenic CD5+ T cells. The specimen was skin. The receptor set was obtained from a female BALB/c mouse given C57BL/6 T cells with graft-versus-host disease after an allogeneic hematopoietic cell transplant.

Comments on this clone: Mouse gene names apply. The sequence runs out 1 residue before the end of the CDR3; the remainder is reconstructed from the germline J gene. The J gene is TRBJ1-1, the V gene TRBV26; D unresolved. Trimming removed 2 bases from V and 0 bases from J, with 1 base in between. Germline V lookup: CDR1 KGHPV, CDR2 FQNQEV (reference sequence). The CDR3 consists of 12 residues. The CDR3 here is CASSLANTEVFF. CDR3 DNA, as far as it was read: TGTGCCAGCAGTCTGGCAAACACAGAAGTCTTC.

Details on this clone: Germline and genes here are mouse. Read sequence stops 1 residue before the CDR3 end, and the germline J gene provides the missing end. The chain carries TRBV26 and TRBJ2-3; TRBD1 matches 7 bases. Germline V lookup: CDR1 KGHPV, CDR2 FQNQEV (reference sequence). Trimming cost V 6 bases and J 0 bases; bases outside gene matches: 3. The CDR3 runs to 14 residues. CDR3 protein: CASRRDSSAETLYF. The sequenced CDR3 bases are TGTGCCAGCAGAAGGGACAGTAGTGCAGAAACGCTGTAT.

By share, this clone ranks as medium-sized. Gene names and germline refer to mouse. Coverage ceases 1 residue before the CDR3 finishes, and the germline J gene fills in the end. The V gene is TRBV3, the J gene TRBJ2-3, with 9 bases that match TRBD1. V shed 5 bases and J 3 bases; nucleotides not matched to a gene: 0. CDR1 and CDR2 from the germline V gene are SNHLY and FYNGKV (reference sequence). This CDR3 has 13 residues. The sequenced part of the CDR3 DNA is TGTGCCAGCAGCGGGACAGGGGCAGAAACGCTGTAT. Translation gives CASSGTGAETLY. The CDR3 in full is CASSGTGAETLYF.

Relative to its sample, this clone is medium-sized. Any gene name here is a mouse gene name. The read halts 1 residue ahead of the CDR3 end, with the missing end drawn from the germline J gene. V and J are TRBV26 and TRBJ2-1; D ambiguous. The CDR3 length is 15 residues. The V and J ends lost 0 bases and 3 bases respectively, with 9 bases between them. The germline gives CDR1 KGHPV, CDR2 FQNQEV (reference sequence). Incomplete CDR3 DNA: TGTGCCAGCAGTCTGTCGGGGAGGGTCTATGCTGAGCAGTTC. It codes for CASSLSGRVYAEQF. The whole CDR3 is CASSLSGRVYAEQFF.

As regards this clone: Germline and genes here are mouse. The read terminates 1 residue before the CDR3 end, so the remaining end is supplied by the germline J gene. V is TRBV13-2 and J is TRBJ2-7; 9 nucleotides agree with TRBD2. The CDR3 has 15 amino acids. V gave up 0 bases and J gave up 4 bases; unmatched junction bases: 5. From germline, CDR1 is NNHNN and CDR2 SYGAGS (reference sequence). CDR3 DNA (partial): TGTGCCAGCGGTGATGCTGTACTGGGGGGATATGAACAGTAC. This translates into CASGDAVLGGYEQY. The full CDR3 is CASGDAVLGGYEQYF.

As regards this clone: Genes and germline come from the mouse. The read halts 1 residue ahead of the CDR3 end, with the missing end drawn from the germline J gene. The J gene is TRBJ2-1, the V gene TRBV3; maybe TRBD2 (6 bases). Trimming took 0 bases from V and 3 from J, leaving 6 bases between them. Germline values: CDR1 SNHLY, CDR2 FYNGKV (reference sequence). This CDR3 spans 14 amino acids. Partial CDR3 DNA: TGTGCCAGCAGCTTAGCTGGGGGCTATGCTGAGCAGTTC. Protein sequence: CASSLAGGYAEQF. The whole CDR3 protein is CASSLAGGYAEQFF.

On this clone: The gene symbols are mouse symbols. The read ends 1 residue shy of where the CDR3 ends; the end is completed using the germline J gene. The J gene is TRBJ2-7, the V gene TRBV2, with 7 bases identical to TRBD2. V was clipped by 0 bases and J by 3 bases; unmatched bases: 2. This CDR3 region has 14 residues. The V gene's germline CDR1 is LGHNA and CDR2 YSYQKL. CDR3 protein: CASSQEPGGYEQYF. The CDR3 DNA, read in part, is TGTGCCAGCAGCCAAGAACCTGGGGGCTATGAACAGTAC.

Judged by abundance, this clone is medium-sized (0.01 to 0.1%). The gene names given are mouse names. The read ends 1 residue before the CDR3 terminus; that terminus is restored from the germline J gene. Other nucleotide sequences from this sample produce the same CDR3. The rearrangement links TRBV26 to TRBJ1-1, with D possibly being TRBD1 (6 bases). V was shortened by 5 bases and J by 1 base, with 8 bases between the two germline ends. In germline, CDR1 is KGHPV, CDR2 FQNQEV (reference sequence). This CDR3 has 13 amino acids. Partial CDR3 DNA: TGTGCCAGCAGTTTGACAGGGAACACAGAAGTCTTC. Translated: CASSLTGNTEVF. The whole CDR3 is CASSLTGNTEVFF.

This clone ranks as medium-sized. Gene names denote mouse genes. The CDR3 end is not reached by the read, which stops 1 residue before it; the germline J gene fills it in. The chain uses TRBV13-2 and TRBJ2-7, with D perhaps matching TRBD2 (6 bases). Deletions cut 2 bases from V and 4 bases from J, with 7 bases between. The CDR3 consists of 12 residues. Germline values: CDR1 NNHNN, CDR2 SYGAGS (reference sequence). The CDR3 protein is CASGEGLYEQYF. The sequenced part of the CDR3 DNA is TGTGCCAGCGGTGAAGGACTGTATGAACAGTAC.

This clone was picked up one time. The gene names given are mouse names. Read sequence stops 1 residue before the CDR3 end, and the germline J gene provides the missing end. The V gene is TRBV20, the J gene TRBJ2-1; TRBD1 might be the D (6 bases). This CDR3 is 13 amino acids long. Between the trimmed V and J ends, which lost 2 bases and 2 bases, there was a span of 7 bases. Per the germline V gene, CDR1 is GFQATS and CDR2 is STVNSAI. The sequenced part of the CDR3 DNA is TGTGGTGCTAGGACAGGGCACTATGCTGAGCAGTTC. As protein: CGARTGHYAEQF. The whole CDR3 is CGARTGHYAEQFF.

This clone is categorized as medium-sized. Here the gene names and germline are mouse. CDR3 bases read: TGTGCCAGCAGCTCGGGACAGGTTTCCTATGAACAGTAC. Encoded protein: CASSSGQVSYEQY. The full CDR3 protein reads CASSSGQVSYEQYF. The chain joins TRBV26 to TRBJ2-7; 8 bases agree with TRBD1. The read ends 1 residue shy of where the CDR3 ends; the end is completed using the germline J gene. The CDR3 extends over 14 amino acids. The ends lost 6 bases at V and 1 base at J; junction bases unmatched: 5. The germline CDR1 and CDR2 sequences are KGHPV and FQNQEV (reference sequence).

Regarding this clone: The germline and genes are mouse ones. The CDR3 goes on 1 residue after the read ends, and that part is filled in from the germline J gene. The V and J genes are TRBV26 and TRBJ2-7; the match to TRBD2 covers 9 bases. The CDR3 loop spans 14 amino acids. Germline CDR1 is KGHPV and CDR2 is FQNQEV (reference sequence). J was trimmed by 3 bases and V by 2 bases; bases with no gene match: 2. The CDR3 sequence: CASSLDWGNYEQYF. CDR3 bases read: TGTGCCAGCAGTCTGGACTGGGGGAACTATGAACAGTAC.

With respect to this clone: All gene names here are mouse names. The CDR3 end is not reached by the read, which stops 1 residue before it; the germline J gene fills it in. The V and J genes are TRBV26 and TRBJ1-6, with 9 nucleotides matching TRBD1. TRBJ1-6 is noted as an ORF with a role that remains uncertain. Germline assignment: CDR1 KGHPV and CDR2 FQNQEV (reference sequence). This CDR3 comprises 15 residues. The V gene end was trimmed by 5 bases and the J gene end by 5 bases; junction bases not matched to a gene: 4. The CDR3 bases that were read are TGTGCCAGCAGTTCGGGGACAGGGAATAATTCGCCCCTCTAC. Encoded protein: CASSSGTGNNSPLY. The complete CDR3 sequence is CASSSGTGNNSPLYF.